The 14 T cell receptor beta chains below all came from one sample that was sequenced in a study of beta chain features in type 1 diabetes. Isolated RNA was reverse transcribed in full, so expressed TCRB transcripts were sequenced. Using immunoSEQ multiplex PCR, the repertoire was profiled, and TCRdb retains in-frame clones only, with some absent. This table holds approximately 380,000 clones, less than 15% found once. Sequenced sample: naive CD4+ T cells from blood. Receptor source: a woman aged 18 to 35 in good health.

This clone was counted only a few times. The chain couples TRBV9 to TRBJ2-7, with TRBD1 matching 10 bases. Trimming cost V 4 bases and J 3 bases; bases outside gene matches: 7. Germline CDR1 is SGDLS and CDR2 is YYNGEE. CDR3 size: 15 residues. CDR3: CASSPTDRGFYEQYF. In DNA form, the CDR3 reads TGTGCCAGCAGCCCCACGGACAGGGGGTTCTACGAGCAGTACTTC.

The J gene is TRBJ2-1, the V gene TRBV29-1; TRBD2 matches 9 bases. The CDR3 extends over 15 amino acids. The junction had 10 bases not matched to a gene; V was cut back by 3 bases and J by 7 bases. Germline CDR1 and CDR2: SQVTM and ANQGSEA. The CDR3 here is CSVEVGLAGLNEQFF. DNA for the CDR3: TGCAGCGTTGAGGTGGGACTAGCCGGTCTGAATGAGCAGTTCTTC.

This CDR3 is CASTLPGGRETQYF. The DNA of the CDR3 is TGTGCCAGCACCCTCCCGGGGGGCAGGGAGACCCAGTACTTC. V is TRBV7-9 and J is TRBJ2-5; D is perhaps TRBD2 (7 bases). CDR3 size: 14 residues. Trimming stripped 7 bases from V and 5 bases from J, with 17 bases between. Per the germline V gene, CDR1 is SEHNR and CDR2 is FQNEAQ (reference sequence). Looking up the rest from reference TRBV7-9 and TRBJ2-5 gives the full variable domain: DTGVSQNPRHKITKRGQNVTFRCDPISEHNRLYWYRQTLGQGPEFLTYFQNEAQLEKSRLLSDRFSAERPKGSFSTLEIQRTEQGDSAMYLCASTLPGGRETQYFGPGTRLLVL.

The sample holds a few counts of this clone. The genes are TRBV29-1 and TRBJ2-5; possible D gene TRBD1, 5 bases. The V gene's germline CDR1 is SQVTM and CDR2 ANQGSEA. This CDR3 is built from 14 residues. The V gene lost 7 bases and the J gene lost 7 bases, with 22 bases spanning the gap. The CDR3 bases are TGCAGCGGGACCTCGGAGACAGACGGGCGGACCCAGTACTTC. Amino acid sequence: CSGTSETDGRTQYF.

In its sample, this clone was seen a few times. The genes are TRBV4-2 and TRBJ1-5; 7 positions match TRBD1. The length of the CDR3 is 14 residues. Trimming at V came to 4 bases and at J to 2 bases, leaving 2 bases not matched to a gene. CDR1 is LGHNA and CDR2 is YNFKEQ in the germline V gene. DNA for the CDR3: TGTGCCAGCAGCCTCGGACAGGGCAATCAGCCCCAGCATTTT. It yields the protein CASSLGQGNQPQHF.

The chain joins TRBV18 to TRBJ1-5; tentative D call: TRBD1 (5 bases). The CDR3 extends over 13 amino acids. The V end was cut by 3 bases, the J end by 4 bases, with 7 bases between. Germline V gene sequence: CDR1 KGHSH, CDR2 LQKENI. CDR3 bases: TGTGCCAGCTCACCGGGACTAAATCAGCCCCAGCATTTT. It translates to CASSPGLNQPQHF. Based on the CDR3 plus reference TRBV18 and TRBJ1-5, the full variable domain is NAGVMQNPRHLVRRRGQEARLRCSPMKGHSHVYWYRQLPEEGLKFMVYLQKENIIDESGMPKERFSAEFPKEGPSILRIQQVVRGDSAAYFCASSPGLNQPQHFGDGTRLSIL.

This clone occurred a few times. The rearrangement links TRBV5-4 to TRBJ2-5; TRBD1 aligns across 7 bases. With 3 bases clipped from V and 1 base from J, the junction kept 3 bases outside the gene matches. CDR3 length: 14 amino acids. Per the germline V gene, CDR1 is SGHNT and CDR2 is YYREEE (reference sequence). The CDR3 sequence is CASSSGTVQETQYF. The CDR3 nucleotides read TGTGCCAGCAGCTCCGGGACAGTCCAAGAGACCCAGTACTTC.

This clone was recorded a few times. The CDR3 is CACLHAPASFVNNEQFF. The CDR3 DNA reads as TGTGCCTGTCTCCACGCCCCCGCTAGCTTTGTTAACAATGAGCAGTTCTTC. The gene calls are TRBV30 and TRBJ2-1, with D possibly being TRBD2 (5 bases). The germline gives CDR1 GTSNPN, CDR2 SVGIG (reference sequence). Trimming removed 6 bases at V and 5 bases at J, with 26 bases between. The CDR3 runs to 17 residues.

V usage is TRBV7-9 and J usage is TRBJ1-5; D may be TRBD1 (6 bases). This CDR3 region has 16 residues. CDR1 and CDR2 from the germline V gene are SEHNR and FQNEAQ (reference sequence). V was clipped by 5 bases and J by 6 bases, with 20 bases between them. DNA of the CDR3: TGTGCCAGCAGCCCAGGGGAAGGGGGTTTAGGTCAGCCCCAGCATTTT. This translates into CASSPGEGGLGQPQHF.

The chain joins TRBV28 to TRBJ1-2; no firm D call. The CDR3 is made up of 12 amino acids. V dropped 2 bases and J dropped 5 bases, with 6 bases sitting between them. Germline CDR1 and CDR2: MDHEN and SYDVKM. In DNA form, the CDR3 reads TGTGCCAGCAGTTTACCTTTGTATGGCTACACCTTC. Translated: CASSLPLYGYTF.

This clone was found a few times. The CDR3 reads CASSRPGQLYEQYF. As DNA, the CDR3 is TGTGCCAGCAGCCGACCGGGACAGCTCTACGAGCAGTACTTC. J is TRBJ2-7 and V is TRBV4-2; 7 bases map to TRBD1. The CDR3 runs 14 residues. Germline-derived CDR1 and CDR2 are LGHNA and YNFKEQ. J gave up 3 bases and V 4 bases, and 6 bases lay outside the gene matches.

The CDR3: CSDRQGKTQYF. CDR3 DNA: TGCAGCGATCGACAGGGAAAGACCCAGTACTTC. This chain joins TRBV29-1 and TRBJ2-5; 7 nucleotides align to TRBD1. Trimming at V came to 7 bases and at J to 6 bases, leaving 5 bases not matched to a gene. This CDR3 region has 11 residues. Germline V CDR1 and CDR2: SQVTM, ANQGSEA.

The chain joins TRBV15 to TRBJ2-1; 10 nucleotides align to TRBD1. The CDR3 runs to 18 residues. In germline, CDR1 is LNHNV, CDR2 YYDKDF (reference sequence). The ends lost 2 bases at V and 9 bases at J; junction bases unmatched: 16. CDR3 sequence (DNA): TGTGCCACCAGCAGAAATGTATTGGGGACAGGGGCAGCTGGTGAGCAGTTCTTC. It codes for CATSRNVLGTGAAGEQFF.

This chain uses TRBV13 with TRBJ2-5; weak D call: TRBD2 (6 bases). The V gene lost 1 base and the J gene lost 1 base, with 13 bases spanning the gap. The CDR3 runs to 16 residues. Per the germline V gene, CDR1 is PRHDT and CDR2 is FYEKMQ (reference sequence). The CDR3 spells CASSLARAGLQETQYF. The CDR3 nucleotides are TGTGCCAGCAGCTTAGCCCGAGCGGGTCTCCAAGAGACCCAGTACTTC.